One sample yielded the 20 T cell receptor beta chains listed below, sequenced in a study of blood T cell repertoires in COVID-19. The table came from immunoSEQ multiplex PCR; TCRdb's copy has only in-frame clones and leaves some out. The data hold 250,000 to 350,000 clones, with about 86% observed a single time. Sequencing input: peripheral blood. The source is a young woman who had recovered from COVID-19.

The chain uses TRBV12-2 and TRBJ2-7; TRBD2 is the table's D call and was not checked against the DNA. TRBV12-2 is deemed a pseudogene. The CDR3 is 14 amino acids. In DNA, the CDR3 is TGTGCAAGTCGCTTACGGCGGGGGGGACCCCTGGTAACTGTC. Translation: CASRLRRGGPLVTV.

The chain employs TRBV28 and TRBJ2-7, with a weak D call TRBD2 (6 bases). This CDR3 spans 14 amino acids. Germline V lookup: CDR1 MDHEN, CDR2 SYDVKM. V lost 6 bases and J 2 bases, leaving 14 bases between the germline ends. DNA for the CDR3: TGTGCCAGCAGGTTCGGCGGGACGACCTACGAGCAGTACTTC. This codes for CASRFGGTTYEQYF. Together with reference TRBV28 and TRBJ2-7, the CDR3 gives the full variable domain: DVKVTQSSRYLVKRTGEKVFLECVQDMDHENMFWYRQDPGLGLRLIYFSYDVKMKEKGDIPEGYSVSREKKERFSLILESASTNQTSMYLCASRFGGTTYEQYFGPGTRLTVT.

The rearrangement uses TRBV12-3 or TRBV12-4 and TRBJ2-7; no clear D. The CDR3 is 11 residues long. Trimming took 4 bases from V and 7 from J, leaving 8 bases between them. The CDR3 nucleotides are TGTGCCAGCAGTTCCCTGAGGGAGCAGTACTTC. Residues: CASSSLREQYF.

J is TRBJ1-4 and V is TRBV19; 7 bases align to TRBD1. V trimming: 9 bases; J trimming: 8 bases; junction bases outside the gene matches: 9. The CDR3 runs 13 residues. CDR1 and CDR2 (germline): LNHDA, SQIVND (reference sequence). CDR3 coding DNA: TGTGCCAGCAGGGGACAGTACGGCGAAAAACTGTTTTTT. Residues: CASRGQYGEKLFF.

V usage is TRBV10-2 and J usage is TRBJ1-1; 7 positions match TRBD1. J lost 6 bases, V lost 4 bases, and 5 bases had no gene match. Germline V CDR1 and CDR2: WSHSY, SAAADI. This CDR3 contains 13 residues. The CDR3 DNA reads TGCGCCAGCAGTGGCACAGACAGGGCTGAAGCTTTCTTT. It codes for CASSGTDRAEAFF.

The chain joins TRBV12-3 or TRBV12-4 to TRBJ2-7; tentative D call: TRBD1 (6 bases). This CDR3 has 12 residues. The germline V and J ends were trimmed by 9 bases and 6 bases, with 15 bases remaining between them. The CDR3 region has the DNA TGTGCCAGTACAAGTCAGGGGCGCGAGCAGTACTTC. This sequence encodes CASTSQGREQYF.

V gene TRBV7-8 combines with J gene TRBJ2-2; 7 bases align to TRBD2. The CDR3 sequence is 18 residues long. The J segment lost 6 bases and the V segment lost 8 bases, leaving 21 bases of the junction unmatched. CDR1 and CDR2 (germline): SGHVS, FQNEAQ. CDR3 sequence: CASVRMPGTKVYAGELFF. CDR3 DNA sequence: TGTGCCAGCGTAAGGATGCCCGGGACTAAAGTGTATGCCGGGGAGCTGTTTTTT. Complete variable domain (other parts from reference TRBV7-8 and TRBJ2-2): GAGVSQSPRYKVAKRGQDVALRCDPISGHVSLFWYQQALGQGPEFLTYFQNEAQLDKSGLPSDRFFAERPEGSVSTLKIQRTQQEDSAVYLCASVRMPGTKVYAGELFFGEGSRLTVL.

The CDR3 loop is CASSYWTSGRGGEQFF. CDR3 DNA sequence: TGTGCCAGCAGTTACTGGACTAGCGGGAGGGGAGGTGAGCAGTTCTTC. V gene TRBV6-2 or TRBV6-3 combines with J gene TRBJ2-1; 15 bases match TRBD2. This CDR3 is built from 16 residues. CDR1 MNHEY and CDR2 SVGEGT come from the germline V gene. Losses at the gene ends were 1 base for V and 9 bases for J; bases not matched to a gene: 4.

This clone showed up just once. V is TRBV10-3 and J is TRBJ1-5; D gene ambiguous. The germline V gene encodes CDR1 ENHRY and CDR2 SYGVKD. The CDR3 is made up of 15 amino acids. V lost 3 bases to trimming and J lost 2 bases, with 11 bases between them. CDR3: CAISDGGMGNQPQHF. In nucleotides, the CDR3 is TGTGCCATCAGTGATGGCGGGATGGGCAATCAGCCCCAGCATTTT.

This clone was detected only a few times. The V gene is TRBV6-5, the J gene TRBJ2-2; the match to TRBD1 covers 7 bases. V shed 8 bases, J shed 0 bases, and the junction held 0 bases outside the gene matches. This CDR3 has 13 residues. Germline loops: CDR1 MNHEY, CDR2 SVGAGI. CDR3 coding DNA: TGTGCCAGCGGGACAGCGAACACCGGGGAGCTGTTTTTT. Residues: CASGTANTGELFF.

The J gene is TRBJ1-1, the V gene TRBV30, with TRBD1 as a possible D gene (5 bases). The CDR3 is made up of 14 amino acids. The germline CDR1 and CDR2 sequences are GTSNPN and SVGIG (reference sequence). The V and J ends lost 0 bases and 5 bases respectively, with 13 bases between them. The CDR3 protein is CAWSVGIGGTEAFF. Written as DNA, the CDR3 is TGTGCCTGGAGTGTAGGGATCGGGGGGACTGAAGCTTTCTTT. Based on the CDR3 plus reference TRBV30 and TRBJ1-1, the full variable domain is SQTIHQWPATLVQPVGSPLSLECTVEGTSNPNLYWYRQAAGRGLQLLFYSVGIGQISSEVPQNLSASRPQDRQFILSSKKLLLSDSGFYLCAWSVGIGGTEAFFGQGTRLTVV.

The rearrangement uses TRBV11-1 and TRBJ1-5, with no clear D. V was pared by 4 bases and J by 6 bases, with 16 bases between. The CDR3 consists of 15 residues. In germline, CDR1 is SGHAT, CDR2 FQDESV (reference sequence). The CDR3 sequence: CASSSKYREVQPQHF. As DNA, the CDR3 is TGTGCCAGCAGCTCAAAGTACCGGGAGGTTCAGCCCCAGCATTTT.

The rearrangement uses TRBV7-3 and TRBJ1-4, with a possible D match to TRBD1 (5 bases). Germline lookup yields CDR1 SGHTA and CDR2 FQGTGA. V lost 3 bases and J 4 bases, leaving 9 bases between the germline ends. The CDR3 totals 14 residues. This chain's CDR3 is CASSLGGRNEKLFF. The CDR3 bases are TGTGCCAGCAGCTTGGGGGGACGTAATGAAAAACTGTTTTTT. Combining the CDR3 with reference TRBV7-3 and TRBJ1-4 gives the whole variable domain GAGVSQTPSNKVTEKGKYVELRCDPISGHTALYWYRQSLGQGPEFLIYFQGTGAADDSGLPNDRFFAVRPEGSVSTLKIQRTERGDSAVYLCASSLGGRNEKLFFGSGTQLSVL.

J is TRBJ2-5 and V is TRBV7-2, with 13 positions matching TRBD2. Per germline, CDR1 SGHTA and CDR2 FQGNSA. This CDR3 is built from 15 residues. The V segment lost 4 bases and the J segment 4 bases; nucleotides outside the gene matches: 3. CDR3 sequence: CASSSGLAGPETQYF. The CDR3 DNA is TGTGCCAGCAGCTCGGGACTAGCGGGGCCAGAGACCCAGTACTTC.

V usage is TRBV10-3 and J usage is TRBJ2-1; D gene uncertain. The length of the CDR3 is 15 residues. Germline V gene sequence: CDR1 ENHRY, CDR2 SYGVKD. Trimming took off 4 bases at V and 5 bases at J, with 15 bases between the two ends. CDR3 nucleotides: TGTGCCATCAGTGGGTTGCTAGTTCCGAACAATGAGCAGTTCTTC. Protein product: CAISGLLVPNNEQFF.

The J gene is TRBJ2-1, the V gene TRBV27; a weak D match, TRBD2 (5 bases). Germline CDR1 and CDR2: MNHEY and SMNVEV (reference sequence). The CDR3 is made up of 15 amino acids. The ends were cut back, 4 bases at V and 3 bases at J, with 13 bases in the middle. CDR3 sequence (DNA): TGTGCCAGCAGTTCGGACTTTTCGCTCTACAATGAGCAGTTCTTC. Translating it yields CASSSDFSLYNEQFF.

This chain uses TRBV6-5 with TRBJ1-5; D is ambiguous. Germline V gene data show CDR1 as MNHEY and CDR2 as SVGAGI. The CDR3 covers 13 residues. The V end lost 7 bases, the J end lost 11 bases, and 18 bases lay between the germline ends. As DNA, the CDR3 is TGTGCCAGCAAAACCAACGGTGCTTTGGCCCAGCATTTT. This gives the protein CASKTNGALAQHF.

V is TRBV5-4 and J is TRBJ1-1; 9 bases agree with TRBD1. V dropped 3 bases and J dropped 4; count of bases not matched to a gene: 7. There are 15 residues in the CDR3. The germline CDR1 and CDR2 sequences are SGHNT and YYREEE (reference sequence). CDR3 sequence (DNA): TGTGCCAGCAGCTCTTCCGGGACAGGGAGCACTGAAGCTTTCTTT. Its translation is CASSSSGTGSTEAFF.

The rearrangement joins TRBV5-5 to TRBJ2-3, with D possibly being TRBD2 (5 bases). CDR3 length: 15 amino acids. Germline CDR1 reads SGHKS; CDR2 reads YYEKEE (reference sequence). Trimming cost V 4 bases and J 2 bases, with 14 bases left between them. The CDR3 DNA sequence: TGTGCCAGCAGCCCGCGGGTGTCCCCCACAGATACGCAGTATTTT. It yields the protein CASSPRVSPTDTQYF.

V and J are TRBV10-3 and TRBJ2-3; TRBD2 matches 10 bases. V shed 8 bases and J 0 bases; nucleotides not matched to a gene: 8. CDR3 length: 16 amino acids. CDR1 and CDR2 (germline): ENHRY, SYGVKD. CDR3 DNA: TGTGCCATCGGCGGGACTAGCGAACCTAGCACAGATACGCAGTATTTT. This codes for CAIGGTSEPSTDTQYF.